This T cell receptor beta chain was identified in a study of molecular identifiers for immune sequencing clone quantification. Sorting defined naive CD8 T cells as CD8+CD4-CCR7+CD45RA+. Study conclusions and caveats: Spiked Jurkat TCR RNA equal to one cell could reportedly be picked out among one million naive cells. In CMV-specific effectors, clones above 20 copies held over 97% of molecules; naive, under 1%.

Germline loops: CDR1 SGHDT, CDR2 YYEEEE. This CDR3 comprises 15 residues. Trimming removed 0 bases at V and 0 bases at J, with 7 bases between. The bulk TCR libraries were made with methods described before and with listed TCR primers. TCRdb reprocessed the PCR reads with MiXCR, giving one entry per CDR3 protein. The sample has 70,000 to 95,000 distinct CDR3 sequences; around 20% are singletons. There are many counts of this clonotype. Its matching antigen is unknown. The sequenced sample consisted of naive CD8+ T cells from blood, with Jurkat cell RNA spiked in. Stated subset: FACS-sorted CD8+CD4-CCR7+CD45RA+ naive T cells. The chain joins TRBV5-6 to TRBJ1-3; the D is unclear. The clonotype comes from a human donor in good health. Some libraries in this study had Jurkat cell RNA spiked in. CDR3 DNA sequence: TGTGCCAGCAGCTTGGAAGGATTCTCTGGAAACACCATATATTTT. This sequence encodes CASSLEGFSGNTIYF.